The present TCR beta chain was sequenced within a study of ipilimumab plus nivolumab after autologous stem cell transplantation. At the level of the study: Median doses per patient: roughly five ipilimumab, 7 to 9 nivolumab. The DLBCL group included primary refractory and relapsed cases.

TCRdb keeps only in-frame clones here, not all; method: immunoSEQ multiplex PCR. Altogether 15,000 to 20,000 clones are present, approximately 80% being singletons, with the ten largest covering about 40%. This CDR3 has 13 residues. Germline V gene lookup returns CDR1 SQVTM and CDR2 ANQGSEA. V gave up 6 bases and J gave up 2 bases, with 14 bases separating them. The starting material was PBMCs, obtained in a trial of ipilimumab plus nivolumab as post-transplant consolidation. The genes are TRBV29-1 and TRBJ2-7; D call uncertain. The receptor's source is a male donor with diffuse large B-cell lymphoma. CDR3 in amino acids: CSVAMDAPYEQYF. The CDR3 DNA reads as TGCAGCGTCGCCATGGACGCCCCCTACGAGCAGTACTTC.